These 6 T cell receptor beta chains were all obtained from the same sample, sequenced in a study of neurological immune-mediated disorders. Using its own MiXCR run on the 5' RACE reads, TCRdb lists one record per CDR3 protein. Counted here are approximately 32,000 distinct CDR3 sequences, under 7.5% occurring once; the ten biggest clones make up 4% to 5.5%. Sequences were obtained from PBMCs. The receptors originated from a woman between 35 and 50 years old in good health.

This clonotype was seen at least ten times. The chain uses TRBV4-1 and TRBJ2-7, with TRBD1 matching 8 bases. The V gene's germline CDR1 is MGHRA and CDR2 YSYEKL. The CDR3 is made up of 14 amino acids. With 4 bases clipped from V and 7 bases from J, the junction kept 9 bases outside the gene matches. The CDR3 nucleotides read TGCGCCAGCAGCCCCCGGACAGGGTGGTGGGAGCAGTACTTC. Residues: CASSPRTGWWEQYF.

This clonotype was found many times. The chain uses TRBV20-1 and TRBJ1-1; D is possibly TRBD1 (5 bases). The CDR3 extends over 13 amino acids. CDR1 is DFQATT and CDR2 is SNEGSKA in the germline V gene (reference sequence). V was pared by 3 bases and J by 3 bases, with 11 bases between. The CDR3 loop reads CSARAQGDTEAFF. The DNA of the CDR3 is TGCAGTGCTAGGGCCCAGGGAGACACTGAAGCTTTCTTT.

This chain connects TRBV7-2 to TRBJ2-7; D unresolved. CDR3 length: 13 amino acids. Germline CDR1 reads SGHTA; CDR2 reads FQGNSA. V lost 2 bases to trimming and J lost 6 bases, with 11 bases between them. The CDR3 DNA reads TGTGCCAGCAGCTTAAGACGGGCTTCCGAGCAGTACTTC. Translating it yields CASSLRRASEQYF. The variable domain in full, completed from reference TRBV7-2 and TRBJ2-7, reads GAGVSQSPSNKVTEKGKDVELRCDPISGHTALYWYRQSLGQGLEFLIYFQGNSAPDKSGLPSDRFSAERTGGSVSTLTIQRTQQEDSAVYLCASSLRRASEQYFGPGTRLTVT.

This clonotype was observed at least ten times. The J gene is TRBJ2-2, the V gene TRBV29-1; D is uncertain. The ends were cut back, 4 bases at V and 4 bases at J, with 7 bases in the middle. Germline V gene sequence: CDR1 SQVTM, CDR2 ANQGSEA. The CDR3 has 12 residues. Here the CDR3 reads CSVGHSTGELFF. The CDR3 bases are TGCAGCGTTGGGCACAGCACCGGGGAGCTGTTTTTT.

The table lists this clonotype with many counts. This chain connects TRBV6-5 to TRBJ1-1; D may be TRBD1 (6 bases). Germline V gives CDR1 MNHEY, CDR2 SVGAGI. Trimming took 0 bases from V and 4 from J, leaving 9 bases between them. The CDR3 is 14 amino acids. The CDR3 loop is CASSYSRGGTEAFF. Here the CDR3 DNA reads TGTGCCAGCAGTTACTCCAGGGGAGGCACTGAAGCTTTCTTT.

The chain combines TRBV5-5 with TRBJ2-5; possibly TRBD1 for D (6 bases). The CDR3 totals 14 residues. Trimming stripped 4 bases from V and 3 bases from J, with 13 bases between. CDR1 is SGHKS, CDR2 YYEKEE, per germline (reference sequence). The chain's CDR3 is CASSGQGSKETQYF. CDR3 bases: TGTGCCAGCAGCGGCCAGGGGTCGAAAGAGACCCAGTACTTC.